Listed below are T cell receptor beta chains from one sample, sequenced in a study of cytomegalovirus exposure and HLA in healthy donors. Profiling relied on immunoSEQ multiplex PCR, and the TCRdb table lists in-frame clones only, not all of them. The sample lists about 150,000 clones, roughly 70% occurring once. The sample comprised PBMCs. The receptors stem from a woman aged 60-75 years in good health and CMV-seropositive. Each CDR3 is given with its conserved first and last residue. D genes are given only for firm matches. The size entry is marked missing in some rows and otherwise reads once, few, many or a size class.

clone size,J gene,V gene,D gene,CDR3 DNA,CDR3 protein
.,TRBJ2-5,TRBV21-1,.,TGTGCCAGCAGCAACTCGACTAGCAAGGGAGAGACCCAGTACTTC,CASSNSTSKGETQYF
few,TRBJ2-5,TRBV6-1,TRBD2,TGTGTCGCGGGAGGTTTTCAAGAGACCCAGTACTTC,CVAGGFQETQYF
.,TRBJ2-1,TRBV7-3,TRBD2,TGTGCCAGCAGCTTAACCCGGACTAGCAATGAGCAGTTCTTC,CASSLTRTSNEQFF
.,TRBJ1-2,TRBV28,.,TGTGCCAGCAGTTTGGGTCGGGGTGTCTACACCTTC,CASSLGRGVYTF
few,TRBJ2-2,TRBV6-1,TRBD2,TGTGCCAGCAGTGAAGGGGCGGGAGTGAGCACCGGGGAGCTGTTTTTT,CASSEGAGVSTGELFF
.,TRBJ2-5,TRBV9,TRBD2,TGTGCCAGCAGCCCCCGGAGCGGGAGTGGAGAGACCCAGTACTTC,CASSPRSGSGETQYF
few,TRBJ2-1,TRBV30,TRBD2,TGTGCCGGCGGGGGGTCCTACAATGAGCAGTTCTTC,CAGGGSYNEQFF
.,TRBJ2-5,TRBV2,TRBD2,TGTGCCAGCAGTGGGACTAGCGGGATGAGAGAGACCCAGTACTTC,CASSGTSGMRETQYF
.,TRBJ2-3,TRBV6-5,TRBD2,TGTGCCAGCAGCCTAGCGGGAGGGCCATCAGATACGCAGTATTTT,CASSLAGGPSDTQYF
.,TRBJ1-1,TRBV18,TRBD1,TGTGCCAGCTCACCACTGACAGGGGAAACTGAAGCTTTCTTT,CASSPLTGETEAFF
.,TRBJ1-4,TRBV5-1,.,TGCGCCAGCAGCCGGGACAAAACTAATGAAAAACTGTTTTTT,CASSRDKTNEKLFF
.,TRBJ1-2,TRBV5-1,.,TGCGCCAGCAGCCAGGACATGCGCTATGGCTACACCTTC,CASSQDMRYGYTF
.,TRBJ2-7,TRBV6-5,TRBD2,TGTGCCAGCAGTTCCGCGACTAGCGGGAAATACGAGCAGTACTTC,CASSSATSGKYEQYF
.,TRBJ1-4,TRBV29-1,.,TGCAGCGCCGCGGGGGGGGCGACTAATGAAAAACTGTTTTTT,CSAAGGATNEKLFF
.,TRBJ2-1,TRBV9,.,TGTGCCAGCAGCGTCAGGGGGGTGGGGTCTGAGCAGTTCTTC,CASSVRGVGSEQFF
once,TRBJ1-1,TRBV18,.,TGTGCCAGCTCCCCAGACAGACCGAACACTGAAGCTTTCTTT,CASSPDRPNTEAFF
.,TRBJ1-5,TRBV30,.,TGTGCCTGGAGTAGGGAGGGGATGAGCAATCAGCCCCAGCATTTT,CAWSREGMSNQPQHF
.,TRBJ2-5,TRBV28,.,TGTGCCAGCAGTTTATCGGTTGGGACCCAGTACTTC,CASSLSVGTQYF
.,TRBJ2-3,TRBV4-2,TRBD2,TGTGCCAGCAGCCAAGATTCCCCGGGAGGGGTGGCAGATACGCAGTATTTT,CASSQDSPGGVADTQYF
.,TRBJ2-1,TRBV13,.,TGTGCCAGCAGCTCCCGTTCCGGAGGGGACTCCTACAATGAGCAGTTCTTC,CASSSRSGGDSYNEQFF
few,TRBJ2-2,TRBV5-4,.,TGTGCCAGCAGCCTCGGGACTCCGAACACCGGGGAGCTGTTTTTT,CASSLGTPNTGELFF
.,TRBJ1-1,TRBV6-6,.,TGTGCCAGCCAAGACCGACAGGCTGAAGCTTTCTTT,CASQDRQAEAFF
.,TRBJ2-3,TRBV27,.,TGTGCCAGCAGTACTTCTAGCACAGATACGCAGTATTTT,CASSTSSTDTQYF
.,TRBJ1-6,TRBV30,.,TGTGCCGCCTACTCCCCCAATTCACCCCTCCACTTT,CAAYSPNSPLHF
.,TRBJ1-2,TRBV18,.,TGTGCCAGCTCACCATTAGGGGTTCGTGGCTACACCTTC,CASSPLGVRGYTF
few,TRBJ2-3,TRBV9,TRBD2,TGTGCCAGCAGCCCCTACAGCGGGAGTATAGTAGATACGCAGTATTTT,CASSPYSGSIVDTQYF
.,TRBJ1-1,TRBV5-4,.,TGTGCCAGCAGCGGGGCAAGGACATGGAACACTGAAGCTTTCTTT,CASSGARTWNTEAFF
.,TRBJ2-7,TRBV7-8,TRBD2,TGTGCCAGCAGCCCCCGGACTAGCGGCCATTCCTACGAGCAGTACTTC,CASSPRTSGHSYEQYF
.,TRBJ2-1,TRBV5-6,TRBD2,TGTGCCAGCAGCTTGGGACTAGCGGGAGCAGGAGAGCAGTTCTTC,CASSLGLAGAGEQFF
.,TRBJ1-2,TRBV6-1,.,TGTGCCAGCAGTGAAGGGCTGGACTATGGCTACACCTTC,CASSEGLDYGYTF
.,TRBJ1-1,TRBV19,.,TGTGCCAGTAGTCGCGGACGGGAGAACACTGAAGCTTTCTTT,CASSRGRENTEAFF
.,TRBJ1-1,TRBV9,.,TGTGCCAGCAGCGTAGATTCCCAGGCCCTTAACACTGAAGCTTTCTTT,CASSVDSQALNTEAFF
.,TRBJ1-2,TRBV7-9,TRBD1,TGTGCCAGCAGCCCTGGACAGGCTTCCTATGGCTACACCTTC,CASSPGQASYGYTF
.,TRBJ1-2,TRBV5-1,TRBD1,TGCGCCAGCAGCTCCCAGGGGGATGGCTACACCTTC,CASSSQGDGYTF
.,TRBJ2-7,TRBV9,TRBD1,TGTGCCAGCAGCGTAGGAGGGACAGCTTACGAGCAGTACTTC,CASSVGGTAYEQYF
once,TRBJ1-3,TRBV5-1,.,TGCGCCAGCAGCTTGGTAAGCGGACGCCTGAGCTCTGGAAACACCATATATTTT,CASSLVSGRLSSGNTIYF
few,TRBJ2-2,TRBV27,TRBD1,TGTGCCAGCAGTTGGACAGGGAACACCGGGGAGCTGTTTTTT,CASSWTGNTGELFF
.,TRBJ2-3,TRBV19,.,TGTGCCAGTAGTATTAGCTTCCAGGGGCCAGGGGATACGCAGTATTTT,CASSISFQGPGDTQYF
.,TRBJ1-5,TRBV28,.,TGTGCCAGCACCCGGAGAGTTCGGGGGAGCAATCAGCCCCAGCATTTT,CASTRRVRGSNQPQHF
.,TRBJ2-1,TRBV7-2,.,TGTGCCAGCAGCTTACGGAGCAATGAGCAGTTCTTC,CASSLRSNEQFF
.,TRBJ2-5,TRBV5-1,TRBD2,TGCGCCAGTACGACTAGCGGGTTTGGGGAGACCCAGTACTTC,CASTTSGFGETQYF
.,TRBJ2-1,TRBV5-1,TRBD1,TGCGCCAGCAGTCGGGACAGGGCACCCAATGAGCAGTTCTTC,CASSRDRAPNEQFF
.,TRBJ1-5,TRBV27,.,TGTGCCAGCAGTTTATCAATACAAAACAATCAGCCCCAGCATTTT,CASSLSIQNNQPQHF
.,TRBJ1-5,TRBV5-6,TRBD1,TGTGCCAGCAGCCATTCCCGGGACAGGGTGGAACAGCCCCAGCATTTT,CASSHSRDRVEQPQHF
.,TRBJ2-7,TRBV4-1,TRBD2,TGCGCCAGCAGCCAAGATAATTGGCGGGAGGGCCGCGAGCAGTACTTC,CASSQDNWREGREQYF
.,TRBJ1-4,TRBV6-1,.,TGTGCCAGCAGTGAGGGGGGACTGGGGGAAAAACTGTTTTTT,CASSEGGLGEKLFF
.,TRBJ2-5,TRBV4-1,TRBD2,TGCGCCAGCAGCCAAGGAACTAGCGGGAGGGCCAGAGAGACCCAGTACTTC,CASSQGTSGRARETQYF
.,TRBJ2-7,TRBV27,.,TGTGCCAGCACCCGTAGCGGTAGCTCCTACGAGCAGTACTTC,CASTRSGSSYEQYF
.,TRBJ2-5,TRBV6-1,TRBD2,TGTGCCAGCAGTGCCTTTACTAGCGGGAGCTACCAGGGGACCCAGTACTTC,CASSAFTSGSYQGTQYF
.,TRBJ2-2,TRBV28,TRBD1,TGTGCCAGCAGTGGACTTTCAGGGGGCATCGGGGAGCTGTTTTTT,CASSGLSGGIGELFF
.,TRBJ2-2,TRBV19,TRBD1,TGTGCCAGTAGTAAAGGGACAGGGGGTGGCACCGGGGAGCTGTTTTTT,CASSKGTGGGTGELFF
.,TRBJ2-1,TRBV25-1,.,TGTGCCAGCAGTGAATGGGGCGGGGCCTACAATGAGCAGTTCTTC,CASSEWGGAYNEQFF
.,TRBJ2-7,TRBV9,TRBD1,TGTGCCAGCAGCCCACAAGGACAGGGCTACGAGCAGTACTTC,CASSPQGQGYEQYF
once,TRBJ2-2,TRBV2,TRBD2,TGTGCCAGCAGCCGAAAGAGGGTCGGTCTAGCGGGAGGAAACACCGGGGAGCTGTTTTTT,CASSRKRVGLAGGNTGELFF